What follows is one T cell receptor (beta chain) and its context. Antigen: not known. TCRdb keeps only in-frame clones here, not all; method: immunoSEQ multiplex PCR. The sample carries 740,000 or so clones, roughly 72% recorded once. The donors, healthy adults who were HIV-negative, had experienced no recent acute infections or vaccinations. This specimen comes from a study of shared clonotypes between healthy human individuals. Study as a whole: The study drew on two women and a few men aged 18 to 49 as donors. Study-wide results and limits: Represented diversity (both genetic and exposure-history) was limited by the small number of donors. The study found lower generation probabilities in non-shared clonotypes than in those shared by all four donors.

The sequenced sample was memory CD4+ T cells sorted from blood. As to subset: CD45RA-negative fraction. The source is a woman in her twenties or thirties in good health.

CDR3 sequence: CASRRAGGLNNEQFF. In nucleotides, the CDR3 is TGTGCCAGTAGGCGAGCGGGAGGACTAAACAATGAGCAGTTCTTC. This chain uses TRBV19 with TRBJ2-1; 9 bases map to TRBD2. J was trimmed by 5 bases and V by 6 bases; bases with no gene match: 8. The germline V gene has CDR1 LNHDA and CDR2 SQIVND (reference sequence). The CDR3 consists of 15 residues. The full variable domain, rest sourced from reference TRBV19 and TRBJ2-1, is DGGITQSPKYLFRKEGQNVTLSCEQNLNHDAMYWYRQDPGQGLRLIYYSQIVNDFQKGDIAEGYSVSREKKESFPLTVTSAQKNPTAFYLCASRRAGGLNNEQFFGPGTRLTVL.